This T cell receptor beta chain was sequenced for a study of blood T cell repertoires in COVID-19. Study background: There were acute and convalescent COVID-19 samples, and they came from the United States, Italy and Spain. The cDNA or gDNA used as material had been derived from T cells, B-cell-depleted T cells, or PBMCs.

Original handling: Reference gene primer amplification in the assay estimated nucleated cell counts. The data were produced by immunoSEQ multiplex PCR, yet TCRdb's version contains in-frame clones alone and is incomplete. V and J calls and clone size are as listed in that table; D and trimming were resolved from the DNA. The table shows 310,000 or so clones, with around 90% occurring only once. Germline CDR1 MNHEY, CDR2 SVGAGI. This CDR3 contains 13 residues. The V and J ends lost 10 bases and 1 base respectively, with 13 bases between them. Two negative PCRs, clearance, or symptom resolution were required of recovered Cohort 3 donors.

This clonotype was obtained from a woman between 18 and 29 years old who had recovered from COVID-19. The chain uses TRBV6-5 and TRBJ1-1; D not resolved. The sequenced sample was PBMCs or T cells enriched from blood (not recorded which). CDR3: CATLETSNTEAFF. The CDR3 DNA is TGTGCCACCTTAGAAACCTCGAACACTGAAGCTTTCTTT.